Given below is one T cell receptor (beta chain) in context. The CDR3 extends over 14 amino acids. The V end lost 4 bases, the J end lost 9 bases, and 17 bases lay between the germline ends. Germline assignment: CDR1 SGHDT and CDR2 YYEEEE. Using immunoSEQ multiplex PCR, the repertoire was profiled, and TCRdb retains in-frame clones only, with some absent. The sample lists about 120,000 clones, less than 90% occurring once. The data are from a study of blood T cell repertoires in COVID-19. The TCR originated in an older man who had recovered from COVID-19. The chain joins TRBV5-6 to TRBJ2-4; possible D gene TRBD2, 6 bases. The material sequenced was peripheral blood. The CDR3 here is CASSVGPHGGIQYF. CDR3 DNA: TGTGCCAGCAGCGTGGGCCCTCACGGGGGCATTCAGTACTTC.